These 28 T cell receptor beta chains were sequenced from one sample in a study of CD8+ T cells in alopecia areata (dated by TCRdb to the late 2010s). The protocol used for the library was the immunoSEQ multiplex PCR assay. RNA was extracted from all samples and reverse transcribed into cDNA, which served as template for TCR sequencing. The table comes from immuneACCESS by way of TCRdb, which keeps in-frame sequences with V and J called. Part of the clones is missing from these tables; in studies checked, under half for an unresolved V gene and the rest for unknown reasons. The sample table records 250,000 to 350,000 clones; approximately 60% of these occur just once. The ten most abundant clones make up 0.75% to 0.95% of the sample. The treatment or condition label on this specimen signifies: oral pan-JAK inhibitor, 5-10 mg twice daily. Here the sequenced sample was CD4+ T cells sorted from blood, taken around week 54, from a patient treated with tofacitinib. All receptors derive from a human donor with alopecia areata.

The CDR3 sequence: CASSLAQGEIYGYTF. CDR3 coding DNA: TGCGCCAGCAGCTTGGCCCAGGGAGAGATCTATGGCTACACCTTC. This rearrangement joins TRBV5-1 to TRBJ1-2; D is possibly TRBD1 (5 bases). The length of the CDR3 is 15 residues. V was clipped by 0 bases and J by 4 bases, with 13 bases between them. Germline-derived CDR1 and CDR2 are SGHRS and YFSETQ.

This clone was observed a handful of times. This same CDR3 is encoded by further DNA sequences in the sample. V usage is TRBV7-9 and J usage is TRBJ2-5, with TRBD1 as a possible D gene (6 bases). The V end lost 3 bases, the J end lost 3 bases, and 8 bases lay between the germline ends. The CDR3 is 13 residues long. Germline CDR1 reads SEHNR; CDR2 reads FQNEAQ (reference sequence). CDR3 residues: CASSFRGEETQYF. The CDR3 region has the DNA TGTGCCAGCAGCTTCAGGGGTGAAGAGACCCAGTACTTC.

This chain's CDR3 is CASSLRQGIVETQYF. CDR3 bases: TGCGCCAGCAGCCTTCGACAGGGGATCGTAGAGACCCAGTACTTC. The V gene is TRBV4-1, the J gene TRBJ2-5, with 8 bases identical to TRBD1. Germline V CDR1 and CDR2: MGHRA, YSYEKL. The CDR3 contains 15 residues. With V trimmed by 4 bases and J by 4 bases, 8 bases remained unmatched.

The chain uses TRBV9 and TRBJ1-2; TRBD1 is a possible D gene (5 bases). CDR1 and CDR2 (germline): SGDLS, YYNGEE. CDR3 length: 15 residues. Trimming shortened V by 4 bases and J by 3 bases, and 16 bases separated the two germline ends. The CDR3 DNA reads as TGTGCCAGCAGCCCCGGGGAGGGCAGGGACTATGGCTACACCTTC. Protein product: CASSPGEGRDYGYTF.

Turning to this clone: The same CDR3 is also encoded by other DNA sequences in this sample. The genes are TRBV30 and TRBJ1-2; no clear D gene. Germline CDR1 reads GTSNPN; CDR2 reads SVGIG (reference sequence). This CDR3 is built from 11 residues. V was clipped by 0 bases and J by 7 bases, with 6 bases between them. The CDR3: CAWSVLSGYTF. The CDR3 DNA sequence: TGTGCCTGGAGTGTACTTTCTGGCTACACCTTC.

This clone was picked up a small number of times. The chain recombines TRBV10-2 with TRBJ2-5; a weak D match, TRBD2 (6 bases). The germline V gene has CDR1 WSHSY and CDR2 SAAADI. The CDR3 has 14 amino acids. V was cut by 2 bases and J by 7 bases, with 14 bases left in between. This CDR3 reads CASSETSMIGTQYF. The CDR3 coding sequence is TGCGCCAGCAGTGAGACTAGCATGATTGGGACCCAGTACTTC.

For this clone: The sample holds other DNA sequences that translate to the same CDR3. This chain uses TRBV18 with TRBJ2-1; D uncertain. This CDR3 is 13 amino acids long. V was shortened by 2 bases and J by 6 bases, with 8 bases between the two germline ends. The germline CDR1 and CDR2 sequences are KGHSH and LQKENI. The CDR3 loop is CASSPSVSNEQFF. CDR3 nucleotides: TGTGCCAGCTCACCAAGTGTCAGCAATGAGCAGTTCTTC.

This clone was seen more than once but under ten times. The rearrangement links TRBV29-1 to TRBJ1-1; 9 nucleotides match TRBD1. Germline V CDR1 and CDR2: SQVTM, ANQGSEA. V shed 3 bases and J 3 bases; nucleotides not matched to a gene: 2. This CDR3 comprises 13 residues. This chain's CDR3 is CSVETGGHTEAFF. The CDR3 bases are TGCAGCGTTGAGACAGGGGGGCACACTGAAGCTTTCTTT.

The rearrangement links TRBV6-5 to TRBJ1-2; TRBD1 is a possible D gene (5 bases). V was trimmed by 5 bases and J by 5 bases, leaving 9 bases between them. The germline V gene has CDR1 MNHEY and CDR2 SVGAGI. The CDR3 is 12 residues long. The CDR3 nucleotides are TGTGCCAGCAGTCGCGGGGGTTATGGCTACACCTTC. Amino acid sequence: CASSRGGYGYTF.

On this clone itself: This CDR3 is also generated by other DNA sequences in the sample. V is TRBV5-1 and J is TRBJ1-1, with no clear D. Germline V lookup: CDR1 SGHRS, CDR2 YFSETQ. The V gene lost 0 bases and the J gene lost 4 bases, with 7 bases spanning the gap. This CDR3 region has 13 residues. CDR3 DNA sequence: TGCGCCAGCAGCTTGGTTCGGGGCACTGAAGCTTTCTTT. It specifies CASSLVRGTEAFF.

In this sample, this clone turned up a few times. CDR3 in DNA: TGTGCCAGCAGCTGGCGGGACAATGAGCAGTTCTTC. Translating gives CASSWRDNEQFF. The V gene is TRBV7-8, the J gene TRBJ2-1, with D possibly matching TRBD2 (5 bases). Between the trimmed V and J ends, which lost 4 bases and 5 bases, there was a span of 6 bases. The CDR3 spans 12 residues. Germline CDR1 and CDR2: SGHVS and FQNEAQ.

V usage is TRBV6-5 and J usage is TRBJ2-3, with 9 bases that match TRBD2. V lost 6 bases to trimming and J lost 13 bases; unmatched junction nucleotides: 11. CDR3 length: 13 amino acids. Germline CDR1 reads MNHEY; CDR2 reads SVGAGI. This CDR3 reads CASRVSGGWSEYF. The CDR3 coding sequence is TGTGCCAGCAGGGTTAGCGGGGGTTGGAGTGAGTATTTT.

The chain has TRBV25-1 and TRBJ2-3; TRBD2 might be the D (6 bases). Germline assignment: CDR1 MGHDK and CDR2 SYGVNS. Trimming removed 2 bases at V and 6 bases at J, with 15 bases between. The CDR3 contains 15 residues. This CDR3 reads CASSEKGRRGDTQYF. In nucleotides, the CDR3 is TGTGCCAGCAGTGAAAAGGGGCGGAGGGGCGATACGCAGTATTTT.

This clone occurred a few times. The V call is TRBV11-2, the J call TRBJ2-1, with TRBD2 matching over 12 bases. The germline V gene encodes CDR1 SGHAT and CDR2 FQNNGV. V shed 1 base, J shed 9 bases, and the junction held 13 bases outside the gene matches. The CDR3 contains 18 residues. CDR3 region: CASSLAPPLAGGPGEQFF. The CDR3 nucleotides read TGTGCCAGCAGCTTAGCTCCCCCGCTAGCGGGGGGGCCCGGTGAGCAGTTCTTC. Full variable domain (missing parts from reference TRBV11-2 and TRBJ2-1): EAGVAQSPRYKIIEKRQSVAFWCNPISGHATLYWYQQILGQGPKLLIQFQNNGVVDDSQLPKDRFSAERLKGVDSTLKIQPAKLEDSAVYLCASSLAPPLAGGPGEQFFGPGTRLTVL.

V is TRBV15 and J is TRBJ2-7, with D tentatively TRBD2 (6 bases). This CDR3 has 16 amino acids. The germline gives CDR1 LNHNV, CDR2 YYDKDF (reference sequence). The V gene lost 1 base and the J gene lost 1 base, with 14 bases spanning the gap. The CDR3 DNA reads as TGTGCCACCAGCAGAGTGGCGGGAATTGGGTCCTACGAGCAGTACTTC. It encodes CATSRVAGIGSYEQYF.

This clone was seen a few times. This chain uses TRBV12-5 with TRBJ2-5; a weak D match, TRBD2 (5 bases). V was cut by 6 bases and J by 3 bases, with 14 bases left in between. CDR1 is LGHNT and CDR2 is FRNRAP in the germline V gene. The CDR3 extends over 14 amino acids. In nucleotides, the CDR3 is TGTGCTAGTGGGTCCCGGCCACTAGAAGAGACCCAGTACTTC. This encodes CASGSRPLEETQYF.

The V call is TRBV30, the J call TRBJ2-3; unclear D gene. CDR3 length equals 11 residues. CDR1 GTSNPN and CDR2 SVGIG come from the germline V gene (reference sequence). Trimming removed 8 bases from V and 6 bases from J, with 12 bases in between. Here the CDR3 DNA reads TGTGCCACCGAATTAGGGGATACGCAGTATTTT. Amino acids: CATELGDTQYF.

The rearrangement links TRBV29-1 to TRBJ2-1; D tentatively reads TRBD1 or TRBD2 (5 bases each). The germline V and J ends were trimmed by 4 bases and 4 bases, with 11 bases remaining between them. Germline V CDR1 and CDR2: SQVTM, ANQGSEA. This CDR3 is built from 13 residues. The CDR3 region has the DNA TGCAGCGTTGGGGGGAACTCATACAATGAGCAGTTCTTC. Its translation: CSVGGNSYNEQFF.

The CDR3 spells CASSLISGGTGELFF. The CDR3 region has the DNA TGTGCCAGCAGCCTCATTAGCGGGGGCACCGGGGAGCTGTTTTTT. The J gene is TRBJ2-2, the V gene TRBV4-2, with 9 nucleotides matching TRBD2. The V gene's germline CDR1 is LGHNA and CDR2 YNFKEQ. With V trimmed by 4 bases and J by 4 bases, 4 bases remained unmatched. The CDR3 length is 15 residues.

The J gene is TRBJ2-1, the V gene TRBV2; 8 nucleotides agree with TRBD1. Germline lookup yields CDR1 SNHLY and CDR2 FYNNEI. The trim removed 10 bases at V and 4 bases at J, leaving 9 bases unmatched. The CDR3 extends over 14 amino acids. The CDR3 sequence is CATRGRGLYNEQFF. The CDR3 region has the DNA TGTGCCACCAGGGGCAGGGGGCTGTACAATGAGCAGTTCTTC.

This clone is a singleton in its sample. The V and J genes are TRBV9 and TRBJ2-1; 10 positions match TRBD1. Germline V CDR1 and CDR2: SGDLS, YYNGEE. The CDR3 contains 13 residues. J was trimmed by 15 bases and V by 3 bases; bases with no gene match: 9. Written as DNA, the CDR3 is TGTGCCAGCAGCGCCGACCCGACAGGGGGCCTGTTCTTC. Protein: CASSADPTGGLFF.

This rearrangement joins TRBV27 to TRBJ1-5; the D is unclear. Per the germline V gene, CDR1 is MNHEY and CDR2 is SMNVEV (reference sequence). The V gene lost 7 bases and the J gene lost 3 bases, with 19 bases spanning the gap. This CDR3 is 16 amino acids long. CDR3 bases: TGTGCCAGCAAGGAGGATGCCGCCGTACCCAATCAGCCCCAGCATTTT. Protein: CASKEDAAVPNQPQHF.

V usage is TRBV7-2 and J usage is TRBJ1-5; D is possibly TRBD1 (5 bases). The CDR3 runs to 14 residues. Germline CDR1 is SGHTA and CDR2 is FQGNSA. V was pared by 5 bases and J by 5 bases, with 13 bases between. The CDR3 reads CASSPDRPHQPQHF. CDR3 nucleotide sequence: TGTGCCAGCAGCCCAGACAGACCTCATCAGCCCCAGCATTTT.

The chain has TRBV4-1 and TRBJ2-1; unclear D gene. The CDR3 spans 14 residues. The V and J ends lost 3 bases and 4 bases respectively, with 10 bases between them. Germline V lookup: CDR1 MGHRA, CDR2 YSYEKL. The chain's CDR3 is CASSQVDLYNEQFF. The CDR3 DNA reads TGCGCCAGCAGCCAGGTCGACCTGTACAATGAGCAGTTCTTC.

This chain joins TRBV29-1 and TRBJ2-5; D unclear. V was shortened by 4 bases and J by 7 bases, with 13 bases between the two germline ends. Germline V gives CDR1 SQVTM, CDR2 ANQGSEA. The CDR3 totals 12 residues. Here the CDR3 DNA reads TGCAGCGTTGGTATACACCTCGGGACCCAGTACTTC. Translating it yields CSVGIHLGTQYF. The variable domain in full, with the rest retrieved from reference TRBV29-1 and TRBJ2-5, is SAVISQKPSRDICQRGTSLTIQCQVDSQVTMMFWYRQQPGQSLTLIATANQGSEATYESGFVIDKFPISRPNLTFSTLTVSNMSPEDSSIYLCSVGIHLGTQYFGPGTRLLVL.

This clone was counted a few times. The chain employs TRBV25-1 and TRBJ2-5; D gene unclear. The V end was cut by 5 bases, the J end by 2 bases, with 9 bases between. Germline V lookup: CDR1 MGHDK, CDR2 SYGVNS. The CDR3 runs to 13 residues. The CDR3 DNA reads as TGTGCCAGCAGTCGGGCTCCGCAAGAGACCCAGTACTTC. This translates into CASSRAPQETQYF. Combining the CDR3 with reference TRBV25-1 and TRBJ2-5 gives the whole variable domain EADIYQTPRYLVIGTGKKITLECSQTMGHDKMYWYQQDPGMELHLIHYSYGVNSTEKGDLSSESTVSRIRTEHFPLTLESARPSHTSQYLCASSRAPQETQYFGPGTRLLVL.

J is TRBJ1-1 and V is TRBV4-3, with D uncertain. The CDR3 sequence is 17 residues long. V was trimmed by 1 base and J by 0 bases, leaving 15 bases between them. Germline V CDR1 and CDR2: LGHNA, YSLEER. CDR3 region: CASSQGVGGPMNTEAFF. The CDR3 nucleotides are TGCGCCAGCAGCCAAGGTGTGGGCGGGCCCATGAACACTGAAGCTTTCTTT.

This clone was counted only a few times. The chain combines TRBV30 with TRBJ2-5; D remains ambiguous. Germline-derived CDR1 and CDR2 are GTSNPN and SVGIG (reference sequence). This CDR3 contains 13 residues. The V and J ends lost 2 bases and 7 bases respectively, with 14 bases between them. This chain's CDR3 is CAWSRPGSGTQYF. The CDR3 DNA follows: TGTGCCTGGAGTCGACCAGGATCGGGGACCCAGTACTTC.